This note documents a single T cell receptor (beta chain) sequence. The antigen is not known. This sample is drawn from a study of early T cells in non-severe SARS-CoV-2 infection. Study-wide context: Chains were unpaired, as sequencing was done on bulk RNA from unsorted whole blood.

TCRdb re-called the 5' RACE reads through MiXCR, storing one row per CDR3 protein. Of about 66,000 distinct CDR3 sequences detected, around 20% appear once; the ten largest clones hold about 15%. The CDR3 contains 15 residues. The junction had 10 bases not matched to a gene; V was cut back by 3 bases and J by 9 bases. CDR1 is SEHNR and CDR2 is FQNEAQ in the germline V gene (reference sequence). Broader study findings: VDJdb matching, biased toward anti-spike CD8 responses, missed private and CD4 specificities.

This chain uses TRBV7-9 with TRBJ1-2; 10 bases line up with TRBD1. This TCR was recovered from an adult who was a healthcare worker with PCR-confirmed SARS-CoV-2 infection or an uninfected control (not recorded which). This specimen was whole blood, taken at baseline. CDR3 sequence reads: CASSLEAGTGDRYTF. The CDR3 coding sequence is TGTGCCAGCAGCTTGGAAGCCGGGACAGGGGACCGCTACACCTTC.